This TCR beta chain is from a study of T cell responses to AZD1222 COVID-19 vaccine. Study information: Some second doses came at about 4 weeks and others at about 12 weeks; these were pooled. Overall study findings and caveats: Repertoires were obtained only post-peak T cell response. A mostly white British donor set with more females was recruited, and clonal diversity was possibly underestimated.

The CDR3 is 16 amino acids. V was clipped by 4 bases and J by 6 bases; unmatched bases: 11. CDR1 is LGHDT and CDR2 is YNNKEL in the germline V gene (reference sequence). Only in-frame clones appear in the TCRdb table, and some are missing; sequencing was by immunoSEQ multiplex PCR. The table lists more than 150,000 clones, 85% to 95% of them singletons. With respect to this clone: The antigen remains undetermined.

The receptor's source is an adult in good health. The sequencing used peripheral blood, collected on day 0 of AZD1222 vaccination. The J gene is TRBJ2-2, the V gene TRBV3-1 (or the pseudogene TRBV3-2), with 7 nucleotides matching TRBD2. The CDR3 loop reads CASSPTEGGAPGELFF. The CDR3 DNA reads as TGTGCCAGCAGCCCTACCGAGGGAGGGGCCCCCGGGGAGCTGTTTTTT.